The sequence of this TCR beta chain was determined in a study of shared clonotypes between healthy human individuals. General study findings and limits: Naive subsets usually exceeded memory subsets in estimated richness. The study found about 5% of naive CD4 clonotypes shared across a few donors.

Trimming shortened V by 0 bases and J by 2 bases, and 11 bases separated the two germline ends. Germline loops: CDR1 LNHDA, CDR2 SQIVND (reference sequence). This CDR3 contains 16 residues. Replicate PCRs run on sorted subsets employed 200 to 250 ng DNA, around 31,000 T cell genomes. The method was immunoSEQ multiplex PCR; TCRdb's version includes in-frame clones alone and lacks a portion of them. Of about 2 million clones listed, about 95% are singletons. Terminally differentiated effector memory CD45RA+ cells were left out of the naive CD8 fraction, which was CD45RO-negative and positively selected for CCR7. A remark on this clone: What it binds is unknown.

The origin of this receptor is a young man in good health. This chain connects TRBV19 to TRBJ1-5, with D maybe TRBD1 (5 bases). The sequencing sample was made of naive CD8+ T cells sorted from blood. The CDR3 DNA reads TGTGCCAGTAGTATAGATTTGGGGGAAGGCAATCAGCCCCAGCATTTT. Translation: CASSIDLGEGNQPQHF.